This entry is about one T cell receptor (beta chain). Its target is not known. Germline V gene data show CDR1 as SGHRS and CDR2 as YFSETQ. The length of the CDR3 is 13 residues. The V and J ends lost 0 bases and 5 bases respectively, with 5 bases between them. The PCR used 60 Vbeta and 13 Jbeta primers. Libraries were prepared by immunoSEQ multiplex PCR; TCRdb keeps only in-frame clonotypes and omits some of them. The sample records about 140,000 clones, roughly 10% being singletons. This specimen belongs to a study of cytomegalovirus exposure and HLA in healthy donors. Study-wide results and caveats: A highly shared variant cluster was judged a likely technical artifact. Generally TCR sequences proved uncommon, though certain public TCRs appeared in numerous donors. TCR beta V- and J-gene trimming was later associated with a missense DCLRE1C variant. Presence/absence analyses rested on an assumption that sequencing depth was roughly uniform across donors.

The sequenced sample consisted of PBMCs. The source is a middle-aged man in good health and CMV-seronegative. This chain links TRBV5-1 with TRBJ1-4; D is undetermined. Here the CDR3 reads CASSLVSNEKLFF. The CDR3 DNA is TGCGCCAGCAGCTTGGTGAGCAATGAAAAACTGTTTTTT.